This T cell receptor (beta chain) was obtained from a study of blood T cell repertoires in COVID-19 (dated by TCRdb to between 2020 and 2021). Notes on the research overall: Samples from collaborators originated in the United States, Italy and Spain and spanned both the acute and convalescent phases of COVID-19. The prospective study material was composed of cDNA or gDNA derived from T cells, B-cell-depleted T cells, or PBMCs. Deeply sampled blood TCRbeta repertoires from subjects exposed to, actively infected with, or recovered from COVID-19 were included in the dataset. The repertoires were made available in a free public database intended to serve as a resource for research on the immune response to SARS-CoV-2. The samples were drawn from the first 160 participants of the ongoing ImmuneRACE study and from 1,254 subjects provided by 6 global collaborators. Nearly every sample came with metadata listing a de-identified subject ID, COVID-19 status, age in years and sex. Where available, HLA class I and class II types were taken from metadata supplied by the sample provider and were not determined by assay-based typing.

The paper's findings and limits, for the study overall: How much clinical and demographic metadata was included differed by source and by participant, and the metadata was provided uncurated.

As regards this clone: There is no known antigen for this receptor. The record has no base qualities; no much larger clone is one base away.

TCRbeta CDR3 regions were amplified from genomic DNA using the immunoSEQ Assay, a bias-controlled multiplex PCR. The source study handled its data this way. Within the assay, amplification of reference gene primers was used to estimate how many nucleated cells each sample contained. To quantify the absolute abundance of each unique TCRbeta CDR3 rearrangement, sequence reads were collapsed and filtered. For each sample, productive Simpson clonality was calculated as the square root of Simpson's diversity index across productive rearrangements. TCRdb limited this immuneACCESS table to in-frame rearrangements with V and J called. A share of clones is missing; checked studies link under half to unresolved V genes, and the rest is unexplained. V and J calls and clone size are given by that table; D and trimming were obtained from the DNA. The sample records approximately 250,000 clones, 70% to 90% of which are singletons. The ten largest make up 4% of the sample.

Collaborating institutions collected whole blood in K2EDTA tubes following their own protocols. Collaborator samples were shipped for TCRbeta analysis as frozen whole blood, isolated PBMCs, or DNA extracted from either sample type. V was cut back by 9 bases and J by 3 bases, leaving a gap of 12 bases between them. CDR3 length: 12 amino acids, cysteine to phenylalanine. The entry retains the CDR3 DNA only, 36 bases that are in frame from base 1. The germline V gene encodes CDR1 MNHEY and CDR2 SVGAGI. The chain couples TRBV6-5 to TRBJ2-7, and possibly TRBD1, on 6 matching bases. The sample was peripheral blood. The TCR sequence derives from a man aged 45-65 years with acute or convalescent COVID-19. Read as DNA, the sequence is TGTGCCAGTCAGGGGAGAGGCTACGAGCAGTACTTC. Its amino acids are CASQGRGYEQYF.